The 2 T cell receptor beta chains presented below share a single source sample, sequenced in a study of blood T cell repertoires in COVID-19. The method was immunoSEQ multiplex PCR; TCRdb's version includes in-frame clones alone and lacks a portion of them. The repertoire holds around 150,000 clones, with around 80% as singletons. Sequenced: PBMCs or T cells enriched from blood (not recorded which). These TCRs come from a man between 65 and 85 years old who had been exposed to COVID-19.

The gene calls are TRBV9 and TRBJ2-3; TRBD2 aligns across 8 bases. This CDR3 contains 16 residues. V gave up 4 bases and J gave up 8 bases; unmatched junction bases: 15. The V gene's germline CDR1 is SGDLS and CDR2 YYNGEE. CDR3 nucleotide sequence: TGTGCCAGCAGCCCCCGAGGGGTGGCGGGAGGTAGTACGCAGTATTTT. Residues: CASSPRGVAGGSTQYF.

In its sample, this clone was seen once. The rearrangement uses TRBV13 and TRBJ2-1; 9 bases are shared with TRBD2. CDR1 is PRHDT and CDR2 is FYEKMQ in the germline V gene (reference sequence). J was trimmed by 3 bases and V by 5 bases; bases with no gene match: 5. CDR3 length: 15 residues. As DNA, the CDR3 is TGTGCCAGCAGCCCCACTAGCGGGCTCTACAATGAGCAGTTCTTC. It is translated as CASSPTSGLYNEQFF. Full variable domain (rest looked up from reference TRBV13 and TRBJ2-1): AAGVIQSPRHLIKEKRETATLKCYPIPRHDTVYWYQQGPGQDPQFLISFYEKMQSDKGSIPDRFSAQQFSDYHSELNMSSLELGDSALYFCASSPTSGLYNEQFFGPGTRLTVL.